These 21 T cell receptor beta chains were all obtained from the same sample, sequenced in a study of CD8 T cells in ankylosing spondylitis. TCRdb redid the calling of the 5' RACE reads with MiXCR, one entry per CDR3 protein. Among some 250,000 distinct CDR3 sequences listed, about 10% were seen once. Sequencing was done on a sample of blood, either unsorted or a sorted T cell fraction (not recorded which). Every receptor here comes from a male donor with ankylosing spondylitis or in good health (not recorded which).

This clonotype was detected ten times or more. The chain uses TRBV3-1 and TRBJ2-2, with D perhaps matching TRBD2 (6 bases). V was shortened by 1 base and J by 3 bases, with 12 bases between the two germline ends. From germline, CDR1 is LGHDT and CDR2 YNNKEL (reference sequence). The CDR3 length is 16 residues. In DNA, the CDR3 is TGTGCCAGCAGCCAAGGCTACGGAGGGGACACCGGGGAGCTGTTTTTT. Its protein is CASSQGYGGDTGELFF.

This clonotype was counted at least ten times. The chain links TRBV3-1 to TRBJ1-1, with D unresolved. Per germline, CDR1 LGHDT and CDR2 YNNKEL (reference sequence). The CDR3 is 11 amino acids. V lost 1 base and J 8 bases, leaving 5 bases between the germline ends. This CDR3 is CASSQGPEAFF. Written as DNA, the CDR3 is TGTGCCAGCAGCCAAGGCCCCGAAGCTTTCTTT.

V usage is TRBV29-1 and J usage is TRBJ2-1, with D unresolved. Trimming removed 4 bases from V and 5 bases from J, with 12 bases in between. This CDR3 is built from 13 residues. Germline V CDR1 and CDR2: SQVTM, ANQGSEA. The chain's CDR3 is CSVGLLTHNEQFF. Here the CDR3 DNA reads TGCAGCGTTGGGTTATTGACCCACAATGAGCAGTTCTTC.

There are many counts of this clonotype. V usage is TRBV12-3 or TRBV12-4 and J usage is TRBJ1-5; 8 nucleotides line up with TRBD1. V lost 5 bases to trimming and J lost 2 bases; unmatched junction nucleotides: 11. This CDR3 spans 17 amino acids. CDR3 loop: CASSLGQGSHGNQPQHF. In DNA form, the CDR3 reads TGTGCCAGCAGTCTCGGACAGGGTAGTCACGGCAATCAGCCCCAGCATTTT.

This clonotype showed up many times. V usage is TRBV25-1 and J usage is TRBJ1-4; D is undetermined. V was trimmed by 4 bases and J by 10 bases, leaving 16 bases between them. Germline CDR1 is MGHDK and CDR2 is SYGVNS. The CDR3 runs 14 residues. CDR3 DNA sequence: TGTGCCAGCAGTGGATCGGGCAAGGTGGGAAAACTGTTTTTT. As protein: CASSGSGKVGKLFF.

This clonotype was counted a few times. Here the CDR3 reads CASSLQGAGGLFTEAFF. The CDR3 bases are TGTGCCAGCAGCTTACAGGGGGCTGGGGGTTTATTCACTGAAGCTTTCTTT. The chain has TRBV7-9 and TRBJ1-1; the match to TRBD1 covers 8 bases. The length of the CDR3 is 17 residues. Losses at the gene ends were 2 bases for V and 4 bases for J; bases not matched to a gene: 12. CDR1 and CDR2 (germline): SEHNR, FQNEAQ (reference sequence).

Many counts were recorded for this clonotype. The rearrangement joins TRBV20-1 to TRBJ2-5; D is possibly TRBD2 (5 bases). The germline V gene has CDR1 DFQATT and CDR2 SNEGSKA (reference sequence). The CDR3 runs 14 residues. V gave up 0 bases and J gave up 3 bases, with 11 bases separating them. The CDR3: CSARDLAGEETQYF. The CDR3 DNA sequence: TGCAGTGCTAGAGATCTGGCGGGTGAAGAGACCCAGTACTTC.

In its sample, this clonotype was seen many times. This chain uses TRBV5-1 with TRBJ2-5; 7 bases match TRBD1. Germline CDR1 reads SGHRS; CDR2 reads YFSETQ. The ends lost 0 bases at V and 5 bases at J; junction bases unmatched: 4. This CDR3 has 14 residues. The DNA of the CDR3 is TGCGCCAGCAGCTTGGGACAGGGTATGGAGACCCAGTACTTC. This translates into CASSLGQGMETQYF.

The sample holds many counts of this clonotype. The chain uses TRBV5-1 and TRBJ2-3; D unclear. CDR3 length: 17 amino acids. The V gene lost 0 bases and the J gene lost 4 bases, with 18 bases spanning the gap. CDR1 and CDR2 (germline): SGHRS, YFSETQ. DNA for the CDR3: TGCGCCAGCAGCTTGGTCTCGATGAGACAAAGGTCAGATACGCAGTATTTT. Amino acid sequence: CASSLVSMRQRSDTQYF.

Note on this clonotype: This may come from a read error, since a much larger clone is one base off. J is TRBJ2-7 and V is TRBV20-1; 9 bases are a match to TRBD1. This CDR3 contains 14 residues. Germline values: CDR1 DFQATT, CDR2 SNEGSKA (reference sequence). J gave up 7 bases and V 1 base, and 8 bases lay outside the gene matches. CDR3 in amino acids: CSARAGTGLTEQYF. CDR3 bases: TGCAGTGCTAGAGCCGGGACAGGGTTGACTGAGCAGTACTTC.

There are a few counts of this clonotype. The chain is built from TRBV5-1 and TRBJ2-7; D is perhaps TRBD1 (5 bases). V was clipped by 5 bases and J by 0 bases, with 12 bases between them. Germline CDR1 is SGHRS and CDR2 is YFSETQ. The CDR3 spans 14 residues. The CDR3 coding sequence is TGCGCCAGCAGAGGGGCGCAGCACTCCTACGAGCAGTACTTC. Translation gives CASRGAQHSYEQYF.

This clonotype was detected many times. V usage is TRBV7-7 and J usage is TRBJ2-2; the match to TRBD2 covers 11 bases. V shed 5 bases and J 0 bases; nucleotides not matched to a gene: 5. This CDR3 has 17 amino acids. The germline CDR1 and CDR2 sequences are SSHAT and FNYEAQ (reference sequence). The CDR3 spells CASSPRLAGSNTGELFF. The DNA for the CDR3 is TGTGCCAGCAGCCCCCGACTAGCGGGGTCGAACACCGGGGAGCTGTTTTTT.

This clonotype was counted many times. The chain couples TRBV7-2 to TRBJ2-1; 7 positions match TRBD2. Germline V gives CDR1 SGHTA, CDR2 FQGNSA. This CDR3 spans 14 amino acids. V lost 1 base and J lost 10; bases outside the gene matches: 7. The CDR3 protein is CASSLVWASGEQFF. CDR3 nucleotide sequence: TGTGCCAGCAGCTTAGTTTGGGCTAGCGGAGAGCAGTTCTTC.

A word on this clonotype: One base away lies a much larger clone, so this may be a sequencing read error. V usage is TRBV6-2 or TRBV6-3 and J usage is TRBJ2-1; D ambiguous. Germline loops: CDR1 MNHEY, CDR2 SVGEGT. The CDR3 consists of 14 residues. CDR3 bases: TGTGCCAGCAGCCTACACAGAAGTAGGAATGCGCAGTTCTTC. It encodes CASSLHRSRNAQFF.

The chain combines TRBV11-3 with TRBJ2-7; D gene unclear. V lost 8 bases, J lost 7 bases, and 12 bases lay in between. The CDR3 runs 11 residues. CDR1 is SGHNT and CDR2 is YENEEA in the germline V gene. In nucleotides, the CDR3 is TGTGCCAGCTCGGACGGAAAGGAGCAGTACTTC. The encoded protein is CASSDGKEQYF.

This CDR3 reads CASSEGLEWGEQFF. The DNA of the CDR3 is TGTGCCAGCAGTGAGGGACTAGAATGGGGTGAGCAGTTCTTC. The chain links TRBV6-4 to TRBJ2-1; TRBD2 matches 8 bases. V gave up 3 bases and J gave up 9 bases; unmatched junction bases: 7. The CDR3 length is 14 residues. From germline, CDR1 is MRHNA and CDR2 SNTAGT.

This clonotype occurred a few times. The chain employs TRBV11-2 and TRBJ2-1; 11 nucleotides match TRBD2. Trimming took 3 bases from V and 2 from J; bases not matched to a gene: 15. The CDR3 loop spans 20 amino acids. Germline V gives CDR1 SGHAT, CDR2 FQNNGV. CDR3 coding DNA: TGTGCCAGCAGCTTGGGAGGACTAGCGGGCGCTGGCGGGACCTACAATGAGCAGTTCTTC. It specifies CASSLGGLAGAGGTYNEQFF.

This clonotype was counted between two and nine times. The gene calls are TRBV5-1 and TRBJ2-5; D might be TRBD1 or TRBD2, each matching 5 bases. There are 15 residues in the CDR3. The V gene lost 3 bases and the J gene lost 4 bases, with 16 bases spanning the gap. Germline values: CDR1 SGHRS, CDR2 YFSETQ. The CDR3 loop is CASSSRGLPGETQYF. CDR3 coding DNA: TGCGCCAGCAGCTCCCGGGGCCTTCCGGGAGAGACCCAGTACTTC.

This rearrangement joins TRBV7-9 to TRBJ2-3, with 10 nucleotides matching TRBD1. Germline V gene lookup returns CDR1 SEHNR and CDR2 FQNEAQ (reference sequence). The CDR3 has 14 amino acids. V was clipped by 5 bases and J by 5 bases; unmatched bases: 4. The DNA of the CDR3 is TGTGCCAGCAGCGACAGGGGGCGCGGAGATACGCAGTATTTT. As protein: CASSDRGRGDTQYF.

This clonotype has just a few counts. The chain combines TRBV5-5 with TRBJ2-3; possible D gene TRBD2, 5 bases. V lost 2 bases, J lost 2 bases, and 9 bases lay in between. Looked up from germline, CDR1 is SGHKS and CDR2 is YYEKEE (reference sequence). The CDR3 extends over 14 amino acids. The CDR3 protein is CASSFRELTDTQYF. Written as DNA, the CDR3 is TGTGCCAGCAGCTTTCGGGAACTCACAGATACGCAGTATTTT.

The chain is built from TRBV28 and TRBJ1-2, with D possibly matching TRBD1 (6 bases). Germline V gene sequence: CDR1 MDHEN, CDR2 SYDVKM. V was shortened by 2 bases and J by 2 bases, with 9 bases between the two germline ends. The CDR3 extends over 14 amino acids. CDR3 sequence reads: CASSLGTLNYGYTF. In DNA, the CDR3 is TGTGCCAGCAGTTTAGGGACACTAAACTATGGCTACACCTTC.